The 27 T cell receptor beta chains in this list originate from one sample, sequenced in a study of blood T cell repertoires in COVID-19. Data came from immunoSEQ multiplex PCR; TCRdb stores just in-frame clones and leaves some out. Of almost 55,000 clones listed, 90% are singletons. Sequencing was performed on peripheral blood. The receptors originated from a woman aged 40 to 50 with active COVID-19.

V is TRBV19 and J is TRBJ1-5, with D possibly matching TRBD1 (6 bases). There are 16 residues in the CDR3. CDR1 is LNHDA and CDR2 is SQIVND in the germline V gene (reference sequence). V gave up 7 bases and J gave up 0 bases, with 16 bases separating them. CDR3: CASTARTDYSNQPQHF. The CDR3 nucleotides read TGTGCCAGTACCGCCCGGACAGACTATAGCAATCAGCCCCAGCATTTT.

CDR3 DNA sequence: TGTGCCAGCTCCCGGGACAGGGTAAATGAGCAGTACTTC. Amino acid sequence: CASSRDRVNEQYF. The rearrangement joins TRBV18 to TRBJ2-7, with 9 bases lining up with TRBD1. CDR1 is KGHSH and CDR2 is LQKENI in the germline V gene. There are 13 residues in the CDR3. V trimming: 6 bases; J trimming: 7 bases; junction bases outside the gene matches: 7.

The V and J genes are TRBV6-1 and TRBJ2-2; 9 bases map to TRBD1. The CDR3 runs 17 residues. Germline loops: CDR1 MNHNS, CDR2 SASEGT. J was trimmed by 6 bases and V by 1 base; bases with no gene match: 9. The CDR3 region is CASSEVDRGLRPGELFF. The CDR3 DNA follows: TGTGCCAGCAGTGAAGTGGACAGGGGACTACGCCCCGGGGAGCTGTTTTTT.

Only one count was recorded for this clone. The chain is built from TRBV2 and TRBJ2-5; 8 bases align to TRBD1. The CDR3 spans 16 residues. Germline V gene lookup returns CDR1 SNHLY and CDR2 FYNNEI. V dropped 5 bases and J dropped 3; count of bases not matched to a gene: 11. CDR3 nucleotide sequence: TGTGCCAGCAGTTCATTTGGGATGACAGGGGAAGAGACCCAGTACTTC. Residues: CASSSFGMTGEETQYF.

The chain employs TRBV24-1 and TRBJ2-7, with D maybe TRBD1 (6 bases). Germline values: CDR1 KGHDR, CDR2 SFDVKD. The CDR3 sequence is 14 residues long. V was trimmed by 9 bases and J by 3 bases, leaving 17 bases between them. CDR3 nucleotides: TGTGCCACCCGGCCAGGGGATGCGAACTACGAGCAGTACTTC. Translation gives CATRPGDANYEQYF.

The J gene is TRBJ1-3, the V gene TRBV9; TRBD1 aligns across 7 bases. Germline V CDR1 and CDR2: SGDLS, YYNGEE. This CDR3 region has 16 residues. J gave up 2 bases and V 4 bases, and 9 bases lay outside the gene matches. The CDR3 is CASSRTQGNPGNTIYF. CDR3 nucleotide sequence: TGTGCCAGCAGCCGTACACAGGGGAACCCTGGAAACACCATATATTTT. The full variable domain, in which reference TRBV9 and TRBJ1-3 provide the parts outside the CDR3, is DSGVTQTPKHLITATGQRVTLRCSPRSGDLSVYWYQQSLDQGLQFLIQYYNGEERAKGNILERFSAQQFPDLHSELNLSSLELGDSALYFCASSRTQGNPGNTIYFGEGSWLTVV.

The rearrangement uses TRBV7-9 and TRBJ1-5; tentatively, D is TRBD1 (5 bases). This CDR3 contains 15 residues. In germline, CDR1 is SEHNR, CDR2 FQNEAQ (reference sequence). V was pared by 5 bases and J by 0 bases, with 11 bases between. The DNA of the CDR3 is TGTGCCAGCAGCCTCGGGGGTTCTAGCAATCAGCCCCAGCATTTT. This sequence encodes CASSLGGSSNQPQHF.

The chain combines TRBV5-1 with TRBJ1-4; TRBD1 agrees at 8 bases. Trimming at V came to 3 bases and at J to 2 bases, leaving 3 bases not matched to a gene. The CDR3 consists of 15 residues. Per germline, CDR1 SGHRS and CDR2 YFSETQ. The CDR3 nucleotides are TGCGCCAGCAGCTATCAGGGGGCGACTAATGAAAAACTGTTTTTT. It is translated as CASSYQGATNEKLFF.

The chain carries TRBV5-1 and TRBJ2-5; D remains ambiguous. The CDR3 consists of 11 residues. Germline V CDR1 and CDR2: SGHRS, YFSETQ. The V and J ends lost 2 bases and 5 bases respectively, with 4 bases between them. CDR3 sequence (DNA): TGCGCCAGCAGCTTCCGGGAGACCCAGTACTTC. Translated, it gives CASSFRETQYF.

The rearrangement joins TRBV19 to TRBJ1-5, with 9 nucleotides matching TRBD1. This CDR3 has 15 residues. J was trimmed by 3 bases and V by 3 bases; bases with no gene match: 3. Germline-derived CDR1 and CDR2 are LNHDA and SQIVND (reference sequence). As DNA, the CDR3 is TGTGCCAGTAGTATCGACAGGGGGTTCAATCAGCCCCAGCATTTT. The encoded protein is CASSIDRGFNQPQHF.

The rearrangement links TRBV7-9 to TRBJ2-3; possibly TRBD2 for D (6 bases). The germline gives CDR1 SEHNR, CDR2 FQNEAQ (reference sequence). This CDR3 is 13 amino acids long. V was cut by 5 bases and J by 9 bases, with 15 bases left in between. DNA for the CDR3: TGTGCCAGCAGCCCTGGATCTAGCGAGACGCAGTATTTT. Translation gives CASSPGSSETQYF.

The chain joins TRBV9 to TRBJ2-1; 12 bases fit TRBD2. CDR3 size: 18 residues. V lost 3 bases, J lost 5 bases, and 12 bases stayed unmatched. Germline lookup yields CDR1 SGDLS and CDR2 YYNGEE. The CDR3 protein is CASSAHFLAGGLNNEQFF. Here the CDR3 DNA reads TGTGCCAGCAGCGCCCACTTCCTAGCGGGGGGGCTGAACAATGAGCAGTTCTTC.

The chain joins TRBV10-3 to TRBJ2-5; unclear D gene. Trimming left V 4 bases short and J 1 base short, with 10 bases between. The germline V gene encodes CDR1 ENHRY and CDR2 SYGVKD. The CDR3 length is 14 residues. Written as DNA, the CDR3 is TGTGCCATCAGTGCAACCTCCGGCCAAGAGACCCAGTACTTC. The encoded protein is CAISATSGQETQYF.

V gene TRBV6-5 combines with J gene TRBJ2-7; D may be TRBD2 (6 bases). The CDR3 is made up of 14 amino acids. V was cut by 4 bases and J by 3 bases, with 13 bases left in between. The germline CDR1 and CDR2 sequences are MNHEY and SVGAGI. DNA of the CDR3: TGTGCCAGCAGTTCGGCGGGACGGAACTACGAGCAGTACTTC. This sequence encodes CASSSAGRNYEQYF.

The rearrangement joins TRBV2 to TRBJ1-5; TRBD1 might be the D (6 bases). V dropped 3 bases and J dropped 8 bases, with 11 bases sitting between them. Germline V gene sequence: CDR1 SNHLY, CDR2 FYNNEI. The CDR3 runs 13 residues. CDR3 amino acids: CASSENREKPQHF. DNA of the CDR3: TGTGCCAGCAGTGAGAACAGGGAGAAGCCCCAGCATTTT. The full variable domain, rest sourced from reference TRBV2 and TRBJ1-5, is EPEVTQTPSHQVTQMGQEVILRCVPISNHLYFYWYRQILGQKVEFLVSFYNNEISEKSEIFDDQFSVERPDGSNFTLKIRSTKLEDSAMYFCASSENREKPQHFGDGTRLSIL.

V gene TRBV6-5 combines with J gene TRBJ1-2, with 7 bases that match TRBD1. The CDR3 runs 13 residues. The germline CDR1 and CDR2 sequences are MNHEY and SVGAGI. J was trimmed by 8 bases and V by 0 bases; bases with no gene match: 3. DNA of the CDR3: TGTGCCAGCAGTTACTCAAGAGGGGGCGGCTACACCTTC. Residues: CASSYSRGGGYTF.

This chain joins TRBV30 and TRBJ1-1; maybe TRBD1 (5 bases). V lost 5 bases to trimming and J lost 1 base, with 14 bases between them. This CDR3 has 14 amino acids. Germline CDR1 and CDR2: GTSNPN and SVGIG (reference sequence). As DNA, the CDR3 is TGTGCCTGGGGTTTTGGGGCACCGAACACTGAAGCTTTCTTT. Its translation is CAWGFGAPNTEAFF.

This rearrangement joins TRBV4-1 to TRBJ2-4; no reliable D call. Germline lookup yields CDR1 MGHRA and CDR2 YSYEKL. V lost 1 base and J lost 10, with 17 bases in between. The CDR3 contains 15 residues. The CDR3 DNA reads TGCGCCAGCAGCCAAGTTTCGCAGGAAGGAATGATTCAGTACTTC. This sequence encodes CASSQVSQEGMIQYF.

The rearrangement joins TRBV6-6 to TRBJ1-3, with 10 bases fitting TRBD1. The CDR3 contains 16 residues. In germline, CDR1 is MNHNY, CDR2 SVGAGI (reference sequence). J gave up 8 bases and V 5 bases, and 12 bases lay outside the gene matches. This chain's CDR3 is CASSPSGQGERDTIYF. The DNA for the CDR3 is TGTGCCAGCAGTCCCTCAGGACAGGGGGAGAGGGACACCATATATTTT.

This clone was found once. The gene calls are TRBV18 and TRBJ2-3; D is undetermined. The germline V gene has CDR1 KGHSH and CDR2 LQKENI. The CDR3 loop spans 13 amino acids. V dropped 1 base and J dropped 6 bases, with 8 bases sitting between them. CDR3 region: CASSPLGPDTQYF. As DNA, the CDR3 is TGTGCCAGCTCACCACTCGGTCCGGATACGCAGTATTTT. Complete variable domain (other parts from reference TRBV18 and TRBJ2-3): NAGVMQNPRHLVRRRGQEARLRCSPMKGHSHVYWYRQLPEEGLKFMVYLQKENIIDESGMPKERFSAEFPKEGPSILRIQQVVRGDSAAYFCASSPLGPDTQYFGPGTRLTVL.

This clone has a single count. The chain recombines TRBV6-5 with TRBJ2-1; no clear D. This CDR3 spans 16 amino acids. Germline CDR1 MNHEY, CDR2 SVGAGI. Trimming cost V 4 bases and J 3 bases, with 16 bases left between them. The CDR3 sequence: CASSFSPPHYYNEQFF. The DNA of the CDR3 is TGTGCCAGCAGTTTCAGCCCACCCCACTACTACAATGAGCAGTTCTTC.

This sequence joins TRBV6-1 and TRBJ2-7, with 7 positions matching TRBD1. The CDR3 covers 14 residues. The V and J ends lost 0 bases and 3 bases, in that order; junction bases with no gene match: 2. Looked up from germline, CDR1 is MNHNS and CDR2 is SASEGT. The chain's CDR3 is CASSEAGQNYEQYF. The CDR3 bases are TGTGCCAGCAGTGAAGCGGGACAGAACTACGAGCAGTACTTC.

The chain joins TRBV5-4 to TRBJ1-1; no definite D call. Deletions cut 4 bases from V and 4 bases from J, with 5 bases between. The CDR3 has 11 amino acids. The germline V gene has CDR1 SGHNT and CDR2 YYREEE (reference sequence). CDR3 nucleotide sequence: TGTGCCAGCAGCCGAGGCACTGAAGCTTTCTTT. Residues: CASSRGTEAFF.

CDR3 loop: CSVESGFSYEQYF. The CDR3 nucleotides read TGCAGCGTTGAATCGGGATTTAGCTACGAGCAGTACTTC. The chain links TRBV29-1 to TRBJ2-7, with D possibly being TRBD2 (5 bases). Per germline, CDR1 SQVTM and CDR2 ANQGSEA. The V end was cut by 2 bases, the J end by 3 bases, with 11 bases between. CDR3 length: 13 amino acids.

V is TRBV6-5 and J is TRBJ1-2; D is undetermined. Deletions cut 6 bases from V and 1 base from J, with 9 bases between. Germline CDR1 is MNHEY and CDR2 is SVGAGI. The CDR3 sequence is 13 residues long. CDR3 sequence: CASRRQLNYGYTF. The CDR3, as DNA: TGTGCCAGCAGACGACAACTTAACTATGGCTACACCTTC.

This chain joins TRBV18 and TRBJ1-1, with D perhaps matching TRBD1 (6 bases). The CDR3 covers 14 residues. V was pared by 2 bases and J by 8 bases, with 15 bases between. Germline assignment: CDR1 KGHSH and CDR2 LQKENI. In nucleotides, the CDR3 is TGTGCCAGCTCACCAAACTCACAGGGTACGGAAGCTTTCTTT. Translation: CASSPNSQGTEAFF.

The V and J genes are TRBV4-3 and TRBJ2-3; 15 bases are shared with TRBD2. Germline loops: CDR1 LGHNA, CDR2 YSLEER. Losses at the gene ends were 3 bases for V and 6 bases for J; bases not matched to a gene: 7. This CDR3 region has 17 residues. Here the CDR3 DNA reads TGCGCCAGCAGCCAGGGACTAGCGGGGGGTTCTGTGGATACGCAGTATTTT. It translates to CASSQGLAGGSVDTQYF.